Listed here are 32 T cell receptor beta chains from one sample, sequenced in a study of T cell responses to AZD1222 COVID-19 vaccine. The repertoire was sequenced with immunoSEQ multiplex PCR; TCRdb's copy has only in-frame clones and lacks some. Of tens of thousands of clones in the sample, about 93% are singletons; the top ten hold around 5.2%. The sample was peripheral blood, taken on day 0 of MenACWY control vaccination. The source of these receptors is an adult in good health.

This clone was seen once. This chain links TRBV7-3 with TRBJ2-1, with D possibly called TRBD1 or TRBD2 (5 bases each). CDR1 is SGHTA, CDR2 FQGTGA, per germline. V lost 5 bases and J 3 bases, leaving 11 bases between the germline ends. CDR3 length: 14 residues. In nucleotides, the CDR3 is TGTGCCAGCAGCATAGGGGACGTCTACAATGAGCAGTTCTTC. It codes for CASSIGDVYNEQFF.

This clone was seen a few times. The chain is built from TRBV24-1 and TRBJ1-4, with no clear D. Germline CDR1 and CDR2: KGHDR and SFDVKD. The germline V and J ends were trimmed by 4 bases and 1 base, with 9 bases remaining between them. CDR3 length: 15 amino acids. This chain's CDR3 is CATSDAEGTNEKLFF. The CDR3 nucleotides are TGTGCCACCAGTGACGCCGAGGGAACTAATGAAAAACTGTTTTTT.

This rearrangement joins TRBV11-2 to TRBJ1-6; no firm D call. V was shortened by 1 base and J by 14 bases, with 12 bases between the two germline ends. The CDR3 is made up of 13 amino acids. Germline V gene lookup returns CDR1 SGHAT and CDR2 FQNNGV. CDR3 in amino acids: CASSLGGTEALHF. In DNA, the CDR3 is TGTGCCAGCAGCTTAGGGGGAACGGAGGCCCTCCACTTT. Supplemented by reference TRBV11-2 and TRBJ1-6, the full variable domain reads EAGVAQSPRYKIIEKRQSVAFWCNPISGHATLYWYQQILGQGPKLLIQFQNNGVVDDSQLPKDRFSAERLKGVDSTLKIQPAKLEDSAVYLCASSLGGTEALHFGNGTRLTVT.

The V and J genes are TRBV19 and TRBJ2-2, with D possibly being TRBD1 or TRBD2 (5 bases each). The CDR3 has 14 residues. Germline CDR1 is LNHDA and CDR2 is SQIVND (reference sequence). Trimming pared 3 bases from V and 7 bases from J, leaving 12 bases between. The CDR3 loop reads CASSITGGGGELFF. CDR3 in DNA: TGTGCCAGTAGTATCACAGGAGGAGGCGGGGAGCTGTTTTTT.

The V gene is TRBV6-6, the J gene TRBJ2-1, with unresolved D. Trimming cost V 2 bases and J 9 bases, with 8 bases left between them. This CDR3 has 12 residues. The germline CDR1 and CDR2 sequences are MNHNY and SVGAGI (reference sequence). The CDR3 DNA follows: TGTGCCAGCAGTTACCTGACGGGTGAGCAGTTCTTC. Its protein is CASSYLTGEQFF.

The genes are TRBV29-1 and TRBJ1-2, with D perhaps matching TRBD1 (6 bases). With 6 bases removed from V and 7 bases from J, the gap between germline ends came to 18 bases. The germline V gene has CDR1 SQVTM and CDR2 ANQGSEA. This CDR3 is 13 amino acids long. The CDR3 loop reads CSVRGGREGGYTF. The CDR3 DNA reads TGCAGCGTCCGTGGGGGCAGGGAGGGTGGCTACACCTTC.

CDR3 sequence: CSVPGPREDIQYF. Here the CDR3 DNA reads TGCAGCGTTCCGGGACCGAGGGAAGACATTCAGTACTTC. J is TRBJ2-4 and V is TRBV29-1; the D gene could be TRBD1 or TRBD2 (5 bases each). Germline values: CDR1 SQVTM, CDR2 ANQGSEA. The ends were cut back, 5 bases at V and 8 bases at J, with 16 bases in the middle. This CDR3 has 13 residues.

This clone was observed a handful of times. The CDR3 sequence is CASSQDRTVLNTEAFF. The CDR3, as DNA: TGCGCCAGCAGCCAAGATAGAACAGTATTGAACACTGAAGCTTTCTTT. V usage is TRBV4-1 and J usage is TRBJ1-1, with unresolved D. This CDR3 has 16 residues. The V gene lost 0 bases and the J gene lost 0 bases, with 11 bases spanning the gap. Germline V gene data show CDR1 as MGHRA and CDR2 as YSYEKL.

The chain joins TRBV7-8 to TRBJ1-1; D is perhaps TRBD1 (6 bases). Germline-derived CDR1 and CDR2 are SGHVS and FQNEAQ. This CDR3 spans 14 amino acids. V gave up 5 bases and J gave up 3 bases, with 13 bases separating them. Here the CDR3 DNA reads TGTGCCAGCAGCAACGACAGGTTGCACACTGAAGCTTTCTTT. Its protein is CASSNDRLHTEAFF.

The CDR3 region is CASSLARGWTEAFF. In DNA form, the CDR3 reads TGTGCCAGCAGCTTAGCGCGGGGATGGACTGAAGCTTTCTTT. The chain links TRBV7-2 to TRBJ1-1; D unresolved. There are 14 residues in the CDR3. V was cut by 0 bases and J by 5 bases, with 10 bases left in between. Germline V CDR1 and CDR2: SGHTA, FQGNSA. Complete variable domain (other parts from reference TRBV7-2 and TRBJ1-1): GAGVSQSPSNKVTEKGKDVELRCDPISGHTALYWYRQSLGQGLEFLIYFQGNSAPDKSGLPSDRFSAERTGGSVSTLTIQRTQQEDSAVYLCASSLARGWTEAFFGQGTRLTVV.

This clone has only one observation. The chain recombines TRBV11-2 with TRBJ2-7; weak D call: TRBD1 (6 bases). CDR1 is SGHAT, CDR2 FQNNGV, per germline. The CDR3 contains 15 residues. V lost 5 bases and J 3 bases, leaving 17 bases between the germline ends. As DNA, the CDR3 is TGTGCCAGCAGCCCTCTACAGGTCAGGGGCTACGAGCAGTACTTC. Translation gives CASSPLQVRGYEQYF.

This clone appeared a single time. The chain employs TRBV5-1 and TRBJ2-2, with TRBD1 identical over 9 bases. This CDR3 contains 16 residues. Trimming took 4 bases from V and 4 from J; bases not matched to a gene: 8. Per germline, CDR1 SGHRS and CDR2 YFSETQ. CDR3 loop: CASSPVGTGITGELFF. CDR3 DNA: TGCGCCAGCAGCCCCGTAGGGACAGGGATCACCGGGGAGCTGTTTTTT.

The table lists this clone with a count of one. CDR3 coding DNA: TGTGCCAGCTCACCACCGTCGGTCAGCACAGATACGCAGTATTTT. This translates into CASSPPSVSTDTQYF. The chain employs TRBV18 and TRBJ2-3, with no clear D. CDR3 length equals 15 residues. Trimming took off 0 bases at V and 0 bases at J, with 7 bases between the two ends. CDR1 KGHSH and CDR2 LQKENI come from the germline V gene. The full variable domain, completed using reference TRBV18 and TRBJ2-3, is NAGVMQNPRHLVRRRGQEARLRCSPMKGHSHVYWYRQLPEEGLKFMVYLQKENIIDESGMPKERFSAEFPKEGPSILRIQQVVRGDSAAYFCASSPPSVSTDTQYFGPGTRLTVL.

This chain joins TRBV5-8 and TRBJ2-2; unclear D gene. V lost 0 bases, J lost 1 base, and 4 bases lay in between. The CDR3 runs 14 residues. Germline lookup yields CDR1 SGHTS and CDR2 YDEGEE. In DNA form, the CDR3 reads TGTGCCAGCAGCTTGGTCGGGAACACCGGGGAGCTGTTTTTT. Amino acid sequence: CASSLVGNTGELFF.

The CDR3 spells CASSIGVDTGELFF. In DNA form, the CDR3 reads TGTGCCAGTAGTATAGGGGTAGACACCGGGGAGCTGTTTTTT. This rearrangement joins TRBV19 to TRBJ2-2, with unresolved D. The CDR3 covers 14 residues. Germline values: CDR1 LNHDA, CDR2 SQIVND (reference sequence). The V and J ends lost 1 base and 3 bases respectively, with 6 bases between them. The entire variable domain, with the rest obtained from reference TRBV19 and TRBJ2-2, is as follows: DGGITQSPKYLFRKEGQNVTLSCEQNLNHDAMYWYRQDPGQGLRLIYYSQIVNDFQKGDIAEGYSVSREKKESFPLTVTSAQKNPTAFYLCASSIGVDTGELFFGEGSRLTVL.

This clone has just a few counts. The chain employs TRBV7-8 and TRBJ1-6; 7 bases line up with TRBD1. The J segment lost 7 bases and the V segment lost 5 bases, leaving 14 bases of the junction unmatched. The germline V gene encodes CDR1 SGHVS and CDR2 FQNEAQ. The CDR3 loop spans 17 amino acids. The CDR3 bases are TGTGCCAGCAGCATACGTAACAGGGGTCATCTAAATTCACCCCTCCACTTT. Protein sequence: CASSIRNRGHLNSPLHF. Using reference TRBV7-8 and TRBJ1-6 for the parts outside the CDR3, the full variable domain is GAGVSQSPRYKVAKRGQDVALRCDPISGHVSLFWYQQALGQGPEFLTYFQNEAQLDKSGLPSDRFFAERPEGSVSTLKIQRTQQEDSAVYLCASSIRNRGHLNSPLHFGNGTRLTVT.

This clone turned up a few times. CDR3 DNA sequence: TGTGCCAGCGGCGTGCCGAGGGAGGGATCACCCCTCCACTTT. Residues: CASGVPREGSPLHF. The chain combines TRBV7-8 with TRBJ1-6; D remains ambiguous. Germline V CDR1 and CDR2: SGHVS, FQNEAQ. Between the trimmed V and J ends, which lost 8 bases and 10 bases, there was a span of 18 bases. This CDR3 is built from 14 residues.

The rearrangement uses TRBV2 and TRBJ1-3; D remains unclear. V was trimmed by 5 bases and J by 8 bases, leaving 13 bases between them. Germline loops: CDR1 SNHLY, CDR2 FYNNEI. There are 13 residues in the CDR3. The CDR3 DNA is TGTGCCAGCAGTCCCCAAATAGGAGACACCATATATTTT. Residues: CASSPQIGDTIYF.

Only one count was recorded for this clone. The chain links TRBV28 to TRBJ1-5, with a weak D call TRBD1 (5 bases). This CDR3 has 15 amino acids. Per germline, CDR1 MDHEN and CDR2 SYDVKM. The V end lost 6 bases, the J end lost 3 bases, and 15 bases lay between the germline ends. The CDR3, as DNA: TGTGCCAGCAGGCCTATTCCGGGACCCAATCAGCCCCAGCATTTT. Translation gives CASRPIPGPNQPQHF.

The chain employs TRBV27 and TRBJ1-2, with D possibly TRBD1 on 5 matching bases. V gave up 3 bases and J gave up 5 bases, with 16 bases separating them. The CDR3 runs to 15 residues. Germline CDR1 MNHEY, CDR2 SMNVEV (reference sequence). The CDR3 here is CASSFRGPALYGYTF. The CDR3 coding sequence is TGTGCCAGCAGTTTCCGGGGACCAGCCCTATATGGCTACACCTTC.

The count of this clone is one. The chain carries TRBV6-5 and TRBJ2-7; D is possibly TRBD2 (6 bases). This CDR3 contains 14 residues. Germline V gene data show CDR1 as MNHEY and CDR2 as SVGAGI. V gave up 6 bases and J gave up 0 bases, with 12 bases separating them. The DNA of the CDR3 is TGTGCCAGCAGGCGACAGACTAGCTCCTACGAGCAGTACTTC. Amino acid sequence: CASRRQTSSYEQYF.

The V and J genes are TRBV2 and TRBJ2-1; no reliable D call. This CDR3 is 12 amino acids long. Trimming took off 5 bases at V and 8 bases at J, with 10 bases between the two ends. The V gene's germline CDR1 is SNHLY and CDR2 FYNNEI. CDR3 amino acids: CASSQRRDEQFF. CDR3 nucleotides: TGTGCCAGCAGTCAAAGGCGAGATGAGCAGTTCTTC.

The J gene is TRBJ2-5, the V gene TRBV7-8, with 8 positions matching TRBD2. CDR1 SGHVS and CDR2 FQNEAQ come from the germline V gene. This CDR3 is 15 amino acids long. V dropped 5 bases and J dropped 5; count of bases not matched to a gene: 10. As DNA, the CDR3 is TGTGCCAGCAGCCGAGGGGCGGGGGGCCAGGAGACCCAGTACTTC. Its translation: CASSRGAGGQETQYF.

This clone was picked up a small number of times. The rearrangement uses TRBV5-6 and TRBJ2-6; D is undetermined. Germline CDR1 reads SGHDT; CDR2 reads YYEEEE. CDR3 length: 13 amino acids. With 4 bases removed from V and 1 base from J, the gap between germline ends came to 3 bases. The CDR3 reads CASSVSGANVLTF. CDR3 nucleotide sequence: TGTGCCAGCAGCGTATCTGGGGCCAACGTCCTGACTTTC.

The chain couples TRBV6-6 to TRBJ1-5; D gene uncertain. CDR1 is MNHNY and CDR2 is SVGAGI in the germline V gene (reference sequence). Trimming pared 2 bases from V and 0 bases from J, leaving 8 bases between. The CDR3 spans 15 residues. The CDR3 nucleotides are TGTGCCAGCAGTTACCCCGACATTAGCAATCAGCCCCAGCATTTT. Translated, it gives CASSYPDISNQPQHF.

J is TRBJ1-1 and V is TRBV3-1 (or the pseudogene TRBV3-2), with 7 bases that match TRBD1. The CDR3 spans 15 residues. J gave up 4 bases and V 5 bases, and 10 bases lay outside the gene matches. Germline CDR1 and CDR2: LGHDT and YNNKEL (reference sequence). DNA of the CDR3: TGTGCCAGCAGCACCCGGGACAGCGGAGGCACTGAAGCTTTCTTT. It is translated as CASSTRDSGGTEAFF.

V is TRBV6-5 and J is TRBJ1-1; D is uncertain. The CDR3 extends over 14 amino acids. The V end lost 7 bases, the J end lost 5 bases, and 17 bases lay between the germline ends. CDR1 and CDR2 from the germline V gene are MNHEY and SVGAGI. The CDR3 region has the DNA TGTGCCAGCAAAAACCACGGGGATGGGACTGAAGCTTTCTTT. Protein product: CASKNHGDGTEAFF.

CDR3 in amino acids: CASSAAREADTGELFF. CDR3 bases: TGTGCCAGCAGTGCGGCTAGGGAGGCAGACACCGGGGAGCTGTTTTTT. This chain links TRBV2 with TRBJ2-2; weak D call: TRBD2 (6 bases). CDR3 length: 16 amino acids. V was cut by 4 bases and J by 3 bases, with 15 bases left in between. Germline V gene data show CDR1 as SNHLY and CDR2 as FYNNEI.

V is TRBV27 and J is TRBJ2-7; 7 nucleotides match TRBD2. The CDR3 runs 17 residues. The V gene's germline CDR1 is MNHEY and CDR2 SMNVEV (reference sequence). V was clipped by 3 bases and J by 2 bases; unmatched bases: 13. The CDR3 region is CASSFALTSPVPYEQYF. Here the CDR3 DNA reads TGTGCCAGCAGTTTCGCCCTGACTAGCCCGGTCCCCTACGAGCAGTACTTC.

V gene TRBV6-6 combines with J gene TRBJ2-7; 8 bases fit TRBD2. Germline trimming cut 9 bases from V and 3 bases from J; bases unmatched to any gene: 1. Germline CDR1 is MNHNY and CDR2 is SVGAGI (reference sequence). This CDR3 region has 11 residues. The DNA of the CDR3 is TGTGCCAGAAGCGGGGGCTACGAGCAGTACTTC. Its protein product is CARSGGYEQYF.

CDR3 residues: CASSLGTWQETQYF. The CDR3 DNA follows: TGCGCCAGCAGCTTAGGGACTTGGCAAGAGACCCAGTACTTC. V gene TRBV5-1 combines with J gene TRBJ2-5, with D maybe TRBD2 (6 bases). CDR3 length: 14 amino acids. Germline loops: CDR1 SGHRS, CDR2 YFSETQ. Deletions cut 2 bases from V and 2 bases from J, with 10 bases between.

This rearrangement joins TRBV28 to TRBJ1-4; D not resolved. Deletions cut 5 bases from V and 6 bases from J, with 16 bases between. The CDR3 has 15 residues. Germline lookup yields CDR1 MDHEN and CDR2 SYDVKM. The CDR3 DNA is TGTGCCAGCAGTCCCCCGGGAGGGAGTTATGAAAAACTGTTTTTT. Translating gives CASSPPGGSYEKLFF.